This T cell receptor (beta chain) originates from a study of CD8+CD57+ T cells in acquired aplastic anemia. Study-level points and caveats: The number of CD8+ CDR3 sequences shared by patients and controls was fewer than 35.

Patients sequenced had flow cytometry evidence of CD8+CD57+ cell expansion. CDR1 and CDR2 from the germline V gene are MGHRA and YSYEKL. The CDR3 spans 17 residues. With 0 bases clipped from V and 6 bases from J, the junction kept 7 bases outside the gene matches. This clonotype has more than one count but fewer than ten. Its antigen is unidentified. Genomic DNA provided the template from which TCR beta VDJ and CDR3 profiles were obtained. MiXCR, run by TCRdb on the reads, gives a single entry per CDR3 protein. The sample shows around 170,000 distinct CDR3 sequences, under 55% of them seen only once. V is TRBV4-1 and J is TRBJ2-3; 12 bases fit TRBD2. The clonotype was recovered from a human donor with aplastic anemia. The source material was sorted CD4+, CD8+, or CD8+CD57+ T cells (not recorded which) from PBMCs. In nucleotides, the CDR3 is TGCGCCAGCAGCCAAGAATCTCCCACTAGCGGGGGGGATACGCAGTATTTT. Translation: CASSQESPTSGGDTQYF.